This T cell receptor (beta chain) was observed in a study of blood T cell repertoires in COVID-19. Background on the study: Sites in the United States, Italy and Spain provided acute and convalescent COVID-19 samples. PBMCs, B-cell-depleted T cells, or T cells were the source of the cDNA or gDNA that made up the material.

In germline, CDR1 is SGHRS, CDR2 YFSETQ. This CDR3 has 15 amino acids. V gave up 6 bases and J gave up 0 bases; unmatched junction bases: 2. Patients of the Seattle cohort, enrolled during active infection, were followed longitudinally. Study processing details: Reference gene primer amplification yielded estimated nucleated cell counts. TCRdb keeps only in-frame clones here, not all; method: immunoSEQ multiplex PCR. The V and J calls and the clone size are those of that table, but D and trimming were determined from the DNA. Of about 150,000 clones listed, 70% to 90% were seen once; the top ten hold less than 10%.

Source material: peripheral blood. This sequence joins TRBV5-1 and TRBJ2-2; 10 nucleotides align to TRBD1. This receptor was taken from a woman aged 60-75 years with COVID-19, enrolled during active disease. The CDR3 region has the DNA TGCGCCAGCATAGGACAGGGGGCGAACACCGGGGAGCTGTTTTTT. Translation: CASIGQGANTGELFF.